The 16 T cell receptor beta chains below all came from one sample that was sequenced in a study of T cells expressing NK-cell markers. TCRdb reprocessed the 5' RACE reads, with one entry per CDR3 protein and no DNA. Its table records about 150,000 distinct CDR3 sequences. The sequencing input was blood T cells: a sorted CD56 or NKG2C T cell subset, CD4+ or CD8+ T cells, or bulk PBMC T cells (not recorded which). The source is a man aged 18 to 69 in good health.

The gene calls are TRBV29-1 and TRBJ2-6. Per germline, CDR1 SQVTM and CDR2 ANQGSEA. The length of the CDR3 is 16 residues. The CDR3 spells CSVEAMSSAGANVLTF.

The V gene is TRBV20-1, the J gene TRBJ2-1; TCRdb picks TRBD1, but there is no DNA to check that call. Germline CDR1 and CDR2: DFQATT and SNEGSKA (reference sequence). CDR3 length equals 16 residues. CDR3 in amino acids: CSATEGWGGSYNEQFF.

V is TRBV7-2 and J is TRBJ2-3. Germline CDR1 and CDR2: SGHTA and FQGNSA. The CDR3 sequence is 15 residues long. The CDR3 reads CASSLLGLATDTQYF.

The chain recombines TRBV7-7 with TRBJ2-7; TCRdb lists TRBD2, though no DNA is available to test this call. This CDR3 region has 16 residues. Per germline, CDR1 SSHAT and CDR2 FNYEAQ (reference sequence). The CDR3 spells CASRQLRGKSSYEQYF.

V is TRBV4-2 and J is TRBJ1-6. Germline V gives CDR1 LGHNA, CDR2 YNFKEQ. The CDR3 has 15 residues. CDR3 in amino acids: CASSQPEAANSPLHF.

The chain recombines TRBV20-1 with TRBJ2-5. CDR3 length equals 15 residues. The germline CDR1 and CDR2 sequences are DFQATT and SNEGSKA (reference sequence). The CDR3 loop reads CSARDLDGTSETQYF.

V is TRBV7-9 and J is TRBJ2-3. Looked up from germline, CDR1 is SEHNR and CDR2 is FQNEAQ (reference sequence). The CDR3 has 15 amino acids. The CDR3 protein is CASSPSGGSWDTQYF.

The chain combines TRBV6-1 with TRBJ2-1; TCRdb's D gene call, TRBD1, goes unchecked for lack of DNA. Germline CDR1 and CDR2: MNHNS and SASEGT. CDR3 size: 14 residues. CDR3 region: CASSKRGAGREQFF.

V is TRBV10-3 and J is TRBJ1-4. CDR1 and CDR2 (germline): ENHRY, SYGVKD. This CDR3 contains 14 residues. The CDR3 loop reads CAIREDGTAEKLFF.

The chain recombines TRBV7-9 with TRBJ2-3; TCRdb picks TRBD2, but there is no DNA to check that call. The CDR3 is 15 residues long. Germline values: CDR1 SEHNR, CDR2 FQNEAQ (reference sequence). CDR3: CASSLPQERADTQYF.

The V and J genes are TRBV13 and TRBJ1-1; TCRdb returns TRBD1, unconfirmable since there is no DNA. The CDR3 extends over 12 amino acids. Germline values: CDR1 PRHDT, CDR2 FYEKMQ (reference sequence). CDR3 sequence reads: CASSSPGSEAFF.

CDR3: CASSIPDRVGEQFF. The genes are TRBV19 and TRBJ2-1; TCRdb selects TRBD1, and the lack of DNA leaves this call unchecked. Germline V gene lookup returns CDR1 LNHDA and CDR2 SQIVND (reference sequence). This CDR3 comprises 14 residues.

The chain has TRBV7-9 and TRBJ1-6; TCRdb proposes TRBD1, but this gene call is untestable without DNA. Germline CDR1 is SEHNR and CDR2 is FQNEAQ (reference sequence). The CDR3 loop spans 16 amino acids. This CDR3 reads CASSFPGSSYNSPLHF. The variable domain in full, with the rest retrieved from reference TRBV7-9 and TRBJ1-6, is DTGVSQNPRHKITKRGQNVTFRCDPISEHNRLYWYRQTLGQGPEFLTYFQNEAQLEKSRLLSDRFSAERPKGSFSTLEIQRTEQGDSAMYLCASSFPGSSYNSPLHFGNGTRLTVT.

This chain joins TRBV19 and TRBJ2-3; the D call of TRBD1 rests on TCRdb alone, since no DNA is present to check it. This CDR3 region has 15 residues. Germline V gene data show CDR1 as LNHDA and CDR2 as SQIVND (reference sequence). CDR3 in amino acids: CASSIMQGNTDTQYF.

The chain links TRBV19 to TRBJ2-7; TCRdb returns TRBD1, unconfirmable since there is no DNA. CDR3 size: 13 residues. CDR1 is LNHDA and CDR2 is SQIVND in the germline V gene (reference sequence). CDR3 protein: CASEGENTYEQYF.

The chain's CDR3 is CASSIFRESRVGVNEQFF. The chain employs TRBV19 and TRBJ2-1; TCRdb picks TRBD1, but there is no DNA to check that call. Germline loops: CDR1 LNHDA, CDR2 SQIVND (reference sequence). CDR3 length: 18 residues.